Presented here are 5 T cell receptor beta chains from one specimen sequenced in a study of early T cells in non-severe SARS-CoV-2 infection. TCRdb analysed the 5' RACE reads with MiXCR anew, one entry per CDR3 protein. The sample lists 95,000 to 120,000 distinct CDR3 sequences; over 10% were seen once. The material sequenced was whole blood. These receptors all stem from an adult who was a healthcare worker with PCR-confirmed SARS-CoV-2 infection or an uninfected control (not recorded which).

This clonotype was seen many times. The chain links TRBV20-1 to TRBJ2-7, with TRBD2 as a possible D gene (5 bases). Germline assignment: CDR1 DFQATT and CDR2 SNEGSKA (reference sequence). V was clipped by 5 bases and J by 4 bases, with 18 bases between them. The CDR3 covers 14 residues. CDR3 loop: CSAERTDSRYEQYF. As DNA, the CDR3 is TGCAGTGCTGAGAGGACGGACTCGCGTTACGAGCAGTACTTC.

This clonotype was picked up many times. The V call is TRBV27, the J call TRBJ2-3; 8 bases are a match to TRBD2. The CDR3 runs 15 residues. V was pared by 5 bases and J by 6 bases, with 10 bases of the junction left unmatched. The germline CDR1 and CDR2 sequences are MNHEY and SMNVEV (reference sequence). The CDR3 bases are TGTGCCAGCAGTACAGCGGGAGTATCCTCCGATACGCAGTATTTT. Translated, it gives CASSTAGVSSDTQYF.

This clonotype was found many times. The chain is built from TRBV10-3 and TRBJ1-1; tentative D call: TRBD1 (6 bases). The germline gives CDR1 ENHRY, CDR2 SYGVKD. Trimming removed 2 bases at V and 1 base at J, with 11 bases between. CDR3 size: 15 residues. CDR3 sequence (DNA): TGTGCCATCAGTGAGGGGGGGCAGGGGAACACTGAAGCTTTCTTT. Translation: CAISEGGQGNTEAFF.

This clonotype came up a few times. The CDR3 sequence is CAISESRDYEQYF. The CDR3 DNA sequence: TGTGCCATCAGTGAGTCCAGGGACTACGAGCAGTACTTC. V usage is TRBV10-3 and J usage is TRBJ2-7; possible D gene TRBD1, 5 bases. Germline V lookup: CDR1 ENHRY, CDR2 SYGVKD. The CDR3 is 13 amino acids. V was pared by 0 bases and J by 3 bases, with 6 bases between.

This clonotype appeared many times. The chain recombines TRBV7-9 with TRBJ1-2; TRBD1 aligns across 8 bases. Germline V lookup: CDR1 SEHNR, CDR2 FQNEAQ (reference sequence). V shed 4 bases, J shed 4 bases, and the junction held 5 bases outside the gene matches. The CDR3 sequence is 14 residues long. The CDR3 DNA sequence: TGTGCCAGCAGCTCCCAGGGGGCCTCCTATGGCTACACCTTC. As protein: CASSSQGASYGYTF.